The text below deals with one TCR beta chain. Its antigen is unknown. V lost 4 bases, J lost 5 bases, and 18 bases lay in between. Germline V gives CDR1 SGDLS, CDR2 YYNGEE. The CDR3 runs to 15 residues. The table came from immunoSEQ multiplex PCR; TCRdb's copy has only in-frame clones and leaves some out. The table shows about 1 million clones, with roughly 80% occurring only once. This entry is derived from a study of shared clonotypes between healthy human individuals. Study conclusions and caveats: Represented genetic and exposure-history diversity was restricted by having few donors.

The source of this sequence is a man in his late teens or twenties in good health. The V gene is TRBV9, the J gene TRBJ2-5, with D tentatively TRBD1 or TRBD2 (5 bases each). Sequencing was done on a sample of memory CD4+ T cells sorted from blood. The subset: CD45RA-negative fraction. The CDR3 bases are TGTGCCAGCAGCTTATCGGGACGGCTTCAGGAGACCCAGTACTTC. Encoded protein: CASSLSGRLQETQYF.